The TCR beta chain described here comes from a study of T cells in localized non-small cell lung cancer. Study outcomes and limitations: The appearance of a median about 62 of the top 100 tumor clones was seen in adjacent lung. Adjacent uninvolved lung tissue had the highest T cell clonality, exceeding tumor.

Assay: immunoSEQ multiplex PCR; the TCRdb copy retains only in-frame clones and omits some. The sample lists 35,000 to 40,000 clones; approximately 83% were seen once. V was trimmed by 4 bases and J by 4 bases, leaving 11 bases between them. This CDR3 comprises 14 residues. From germline, CDR1 is SQVTM and CDR2 ANQGSEA. For this clone: What it binds is unknown.

This sample comprised peripheral blood, obtained before any cancer treatment. The chain couples TRBV29-1 to TRBJ2-6; D gene uncertain. This TCR derives from a man aged 40-75 years with stage I lung adenocarcinoma. The chain's CDR3 is CSVGQAPGANVLTF. DNA of the CDR3: TGCAGCGTTGGCCAGGCCCCCGGGGCCAACGTCCTGACTTTC.